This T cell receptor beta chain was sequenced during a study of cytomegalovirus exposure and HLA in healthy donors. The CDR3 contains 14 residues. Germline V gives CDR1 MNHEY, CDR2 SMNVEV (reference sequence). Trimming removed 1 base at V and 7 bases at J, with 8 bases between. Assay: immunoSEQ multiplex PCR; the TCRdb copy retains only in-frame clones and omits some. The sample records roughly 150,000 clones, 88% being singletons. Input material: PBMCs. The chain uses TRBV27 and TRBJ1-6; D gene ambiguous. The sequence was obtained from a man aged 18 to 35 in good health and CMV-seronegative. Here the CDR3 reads CASSLLGGNSPLHF. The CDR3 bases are TGTGCCAGCAGTTTATTGGGAGGAAATTCACCCCTCCACTTT.